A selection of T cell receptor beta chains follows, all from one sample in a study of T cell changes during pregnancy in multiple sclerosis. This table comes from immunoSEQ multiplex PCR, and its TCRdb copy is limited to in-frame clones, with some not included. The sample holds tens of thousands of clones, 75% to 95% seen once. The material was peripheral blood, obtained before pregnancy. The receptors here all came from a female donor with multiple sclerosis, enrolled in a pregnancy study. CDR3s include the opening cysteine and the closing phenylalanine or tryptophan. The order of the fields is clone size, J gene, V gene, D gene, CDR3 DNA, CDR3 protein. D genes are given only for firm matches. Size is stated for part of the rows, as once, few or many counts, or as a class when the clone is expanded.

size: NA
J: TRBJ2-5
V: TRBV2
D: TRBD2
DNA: TGTGCCAGCAGAGGCCGGACTAGCGGACCAGAGACCCAGTACTTC
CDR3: CASRGRTSGPETQYF

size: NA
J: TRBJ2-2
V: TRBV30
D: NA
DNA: TGTGCCTGGAGTGTGGACAGCCTCACCGGGGAGCTGTTTTTT
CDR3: CAWSVDSLTGELFF

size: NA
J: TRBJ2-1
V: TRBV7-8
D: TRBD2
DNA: TGTGCCAGCAGCCCCCGCCCCCCTCTAGCGGGGGGGCACAATGAGCAGTTCTTC
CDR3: CASSPRPPLAGGHNEQFF

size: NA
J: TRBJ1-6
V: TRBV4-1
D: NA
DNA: TGCGCCAGCAGCCCCTTTGAGAGTAATTCACCCCTCCACTTT
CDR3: CASSPFESNSPLHF

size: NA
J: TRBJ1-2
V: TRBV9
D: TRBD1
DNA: TGTGCCAGCAGCGTAGGACAGGGGAACTATGGCTACACCTTC
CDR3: CASSVGQGNYGYTF

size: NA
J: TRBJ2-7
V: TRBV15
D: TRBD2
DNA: TGTGCCACCAGCAGAGATCCGGGACTAGCGGGCCCTACTTACGAGCAGTACTTC
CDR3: CATSRDPGLAGPTYEQYF

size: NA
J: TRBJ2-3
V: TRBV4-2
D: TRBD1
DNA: TGTGCCAGCAGCCTCAACAGGGGTGGTGGCACAGATACGCAGTATTTT
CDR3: CASSLNRGGGTDTQYF

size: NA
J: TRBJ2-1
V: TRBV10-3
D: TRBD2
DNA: TGTGCCATCAGGGGAGCGGGGGGGCTTTTCGATGAGCAGTTCTTC
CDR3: CAIRGAGGLFDEQFF

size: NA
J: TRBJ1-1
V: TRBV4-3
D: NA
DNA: TGCGCCAGCAGCCAATCCCCACAGGGTGGCACTGAAGCTTTCTTT
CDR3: CASSQSPQGGTEAFF

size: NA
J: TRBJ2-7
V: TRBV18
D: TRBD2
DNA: TGTGCCAGCTCAGACGGGAGGATATACGAGCAGTACTTC
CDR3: CASSDGRIYEQYF

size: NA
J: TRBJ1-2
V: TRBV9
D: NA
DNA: TGTGCCAGCAGCGTAGACAGTCCCCCCATATCTGGGGGCTACACCTTC
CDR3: CASSVDSPPISGGYTF

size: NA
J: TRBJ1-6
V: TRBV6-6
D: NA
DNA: TGTGCCAGCAGTACCACAGAAGTTTATAATTCACCCCTCCACTTT
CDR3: CASSTTEVYNSPLHF

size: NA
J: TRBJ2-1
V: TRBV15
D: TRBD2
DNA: TGTGCCACCAGCAGAGACCGGGACTACAGTGAGCAGTTCTTC
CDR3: CATSRDRDYSEQFF

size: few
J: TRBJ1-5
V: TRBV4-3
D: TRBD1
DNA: TGCGCCAGCAGCCAAGACAGGGGGGATCAGCCCCAGCATTTT
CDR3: CASSQDRGDQPQHF

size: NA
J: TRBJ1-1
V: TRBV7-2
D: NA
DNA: TGTGCCAGCAGCTTAGTTCCGGGGGGGCCTGAAGCTTTCTTT
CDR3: CASSLVPGGPEAFF

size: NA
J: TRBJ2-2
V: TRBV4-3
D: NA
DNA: TGCGCCAGCAGCCGAACCGGGACTGGCGCGAACACCGGGGAGCTGTTTTTT
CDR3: CASSRTGTGANTGELFF

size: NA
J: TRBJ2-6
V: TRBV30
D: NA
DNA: TGTGCCTGGGGGGGGATACACTCTGGGGCCAACGTCCTGACTTTC
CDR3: CAWGGIHSGANVLTF

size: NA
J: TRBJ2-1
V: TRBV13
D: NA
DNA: TGTGCCAGCAGCTTAACAGAGTCCTACAATGAGCAGTTCTTC
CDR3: CASSLTESYNEQFF

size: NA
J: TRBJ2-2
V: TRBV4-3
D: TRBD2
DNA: TGCGCCAGCAGCCAAGCCACTAGCGGGGGCGTTGGAGGCGGGGAGCTGTTTTTT
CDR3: CASSQATSGGVGGGELFF

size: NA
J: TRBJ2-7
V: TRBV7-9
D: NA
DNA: TGTGCCAGCAGCACTAGGGTAGCACCCTCCTACGAGCAGTACTTC
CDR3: CASSTRVAPSYEQYF

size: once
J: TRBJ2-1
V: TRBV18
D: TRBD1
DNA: TGTGCCAGCTCACCCACTCCGACAGGGCCCAATGAGCAGTTCTTC
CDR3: CASSPTPTGPNEQFF

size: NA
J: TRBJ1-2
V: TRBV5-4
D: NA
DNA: TGTGCCAGCAGTGGGCCGAGGGATGGCTACACCTTC
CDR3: CASSGPRDGYTF

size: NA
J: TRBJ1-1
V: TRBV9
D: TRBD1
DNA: TGTGCCAGCAGCGCATGGGACAGCGATGGGACTGAAGCTTTCTTT
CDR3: CASSAWDSDGTEAFF

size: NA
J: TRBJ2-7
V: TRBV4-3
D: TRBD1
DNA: TGCGCCAGCAGCCCCGGACAGGGGGGTTACGAGCAGTACTTC
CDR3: CASSPGQGGYEQYF

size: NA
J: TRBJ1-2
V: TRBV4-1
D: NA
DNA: TGCGCCAGCAGCTTTGTCGGTTTAAACTATGGCTACACCTTC
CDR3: CASSFVGLNYGYTF

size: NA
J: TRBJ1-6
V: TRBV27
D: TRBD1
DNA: TGTGCCAGCAGTTTCAAACCTCCCCGGACAGGGACTAATTCACCCCTCCACTTT
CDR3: CASSFKPPRTGTNSPLHF

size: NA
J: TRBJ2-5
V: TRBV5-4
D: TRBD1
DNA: TGTGCCAGCAGCCCCTTCCTCCCGGGCAGGGGGTATTCAGAGACCCAGTACTTC
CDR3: CASSPFLPGRGYSETQYF

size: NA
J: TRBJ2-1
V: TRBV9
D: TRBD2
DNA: TGTGCCAGCAGCGTAGGAGGTAGCGGGGGGGATGAGCAGTTCTTC
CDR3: CASSVGGSGGDEQFF

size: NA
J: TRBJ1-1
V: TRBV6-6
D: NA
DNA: TGTGCCAGCAGTCAACAGGGTTGGCGGACTGAAGCTTTCTTT
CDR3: CASSQQGWRTEAFF

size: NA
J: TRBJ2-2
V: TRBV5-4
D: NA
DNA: TGTGCCAGCAGCTTGACTTTAGAGATTACCGGGGAGCTGTTTTTT
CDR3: CASSLTLEITGELFF

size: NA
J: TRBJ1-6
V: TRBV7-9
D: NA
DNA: TGTGCCAGCAGCATCAATAATTCACCCCTCCACTTT
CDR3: CASSINNSPLHF

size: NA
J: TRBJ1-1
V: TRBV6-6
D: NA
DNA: TGTGCCAGCAGTTACTCTTTGACAGGTCAGAACACTGAAGCTTTCTTT
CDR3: CASSYSLTGQNTEAFF

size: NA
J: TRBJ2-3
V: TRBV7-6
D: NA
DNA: TGTGCCAGCAGCTCACCGACAGGAGATACGCAGTATTTT
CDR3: CASSSPTGDTQYF

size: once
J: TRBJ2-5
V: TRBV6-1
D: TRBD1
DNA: TGTGCCAGCAGTGATTGGACAGGGGGGGAAGAGACCCAGTACTTC
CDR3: CASSDWTGGEETQYF

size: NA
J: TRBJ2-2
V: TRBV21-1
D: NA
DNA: TGTGCCAGCAGCCATAAGACTAGCGGGGCTGCGAACACCGGGGAGCTGTTTTTT
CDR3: CASSHKTSGAANTGELFF

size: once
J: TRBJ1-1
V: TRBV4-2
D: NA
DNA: TGTGCCAGCAGCCCCGAGGGAGGTGCGGTGAACACTGAAGCTTTCTTT
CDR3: CASSPEGGAVNTEAFF